The 14 T cell receptor beta chains reported below all come from one sample, sequenced in a study of molecular identifiers for immune sequencing clone quantification. TCRdb re-analysed the PCR reads in MiXCR, keeping a single row per CDR3 protein. The sample yields around 460,000 distinct CDR3 sequences, about 20% seen once. Specimen: naive CD8+ T cells from blood, with Jurkat cell RNA spiked in. Subset of the sample: FACS-sorted CD8+CD4-CCR7+CD45RA+ naive T cells. The receptors shown here come from a human donor in good health. Some libraries in this study had Jurkat cell RNA spiked in.

With regard to this clonotype: An end of the junction differs from the germline gene, which may be a read error. The rearrangement uses TRBV6-2 or TRBV6-3 and TRBJ2-7, with no clear D. The CDR3 is 19 amino acids. In germline, CDR1 is MNHEY, CDR2 SVGEGT. The CDR3 region is CASSYTADPRTTVSYELYF. DNA of the CDR3: TGTGCCAGCAGTTACACGGCAGACCCCCGGACCACGGTGTCCTACGAGCTGTACTTC.

The chain employs TRBV9 and TRBJ2-3; D may be TRBD1 (5 bases). The germline V and J ends were trimmed by 4 bases and 2 bases, with 20 bases remaining between them. The CDR3 has 17 residues. The germline CDR1 and CDR2 sequences are SGDLS and YYNGEE. The CDR3 DNA sequence: TGTGCCAGCAGCCCCGTAGTGGGGCGACAAAACACAGATACGCAGTATTTT. Encoded protein: CASSPVVGRQNTDTQYF.

This clonotype came up many times. The V call is TRBV29-1, the J call TRBJ2-7; D uncertain. The germline V gene has CDR1 SQVTM and CDR2 ANQGSEA. The CDR3 covers 12 residues. V was pared by 4 bases and J by 4 bases, with 11 bases between. In DNA, the CDR3 is TGCAGCGTTGCTGGGCTTGAGTACGAGCAGTACTTC. It yields the protein CSVAGLEYEQYF.

A remark on this clonotype: A read error may be the cause here, since a much bigger clone is one base away. The J gene is TRBJ1-1, the V gene TRBV20-1; tentative D call: TRBD1 (5 bases). The CDR3 length is 15 residues. The germline V gene encodes CDR1 DFQATT and CDR2 SNEGSKA (reference sequence). The CDR3, as DNA: TGCAGTGCTAGAGATAGGACACATCTGAACACTGAAGTTTTCTTT. Translation gives CSARDRTHLNTEVFF.

J is TRBJ2-3 and V is TRBV20-1, with 11 bases lining up with TRBD2. The CDR3 has 17 amino acids. Germline CDR1 reads DFQATT; CDR2 reads SNEGSKA (reference sequence). Trimming cost V 5 bases and J 6 bases; bases outside gene matches: 16. The CDR3 region is CSAGGRGLAENWDTQYF. The CDR3 nucleotides are TGCAGTGCTGGAGGTCGGGGACTAGCGGAGAATTGGGATACGCAGTATTTT.

The sample holds many counts of this clonotype. J is TRBJ2-3 and V is TRBV4-3, with a possible D match to TRBD2 (5 bases). The CDR3 runs 15 residues. V dropped 4 bases and J dropped 0 bases, with 11 bases sitting between them. Germline values: CDR1 LGHNA, CDR2 YSLEER. CDR3 region: CASSPGMTSTDTQYF. The CDR3 DNA follows: TGCGCCAGCAGCCCGGGAATGACTAGCACAGATACGCAGTATTTT.

Comments on this clonotype: A read error may explain this, as a much larger clone is one base away. This chain's CDR3 is CASSLDLSYGQYF. CDR3 sequence (DNA): TGTGCCAGTAGCCTTGATCTGAGTTACGGGCAGTACTTC. The V gene is TRBV19, the J gene TRBJ2-7; D remains ambiguous. This CDR3 region has 13 residues. Germline V gene sequence: CDR1 LNHDA, CDR2 SQIVND (reference sequence). Drawing the rest from reference TRBV19 and TRBJ2-7, the complete variable domain is DGGITQSPKYLFRKEGQNVTLSCEQNLNHDAMYWYRQDPGQGLRLIYYSQIVNDFQKGDIAEGYSVSREKKESFPLTVTSAQKNPTAFYLCASSLDLSYGQYFGPGTRLTVT.

The table lists this clonotype with a few counts. A much larger clone lies one base from this, so it may be a read error. The chain links TRBV24-1 to TRBJ2-6, with D unresolved. In germline, CDR1 is KGHDR, CDR2 SFDVKD. V gave up 6 bases and J gave up 0 bases, with 5 bases separating them. The CDR3 has 14 residues. CDR3 in amino acids: CATSPNSGANVLTF. The DNA for the CDR3 is TGTGCCACCAGTCCCAACTCTGGGGCCAACGTCCTGACTTTC.

This clonotype occurred once. Germline and junction disagree at one end, which may indicate a read error. The rearrangement uses TRBV19 and TRBJ2-1; 8 nucleotides agree with TRBD1. This CDR3 comprises 15 residues. Germline values: CDR1 LNHDA, CDR2 SQIVND (reference sequence). In DNA, the CDR3 is TGTGCCAGTAGTATCGCAGGGGGCAATTTGAATGGGCAGTTCTTC. It codes for CASSIAGGNLNGQFF. Filled out from reference TRBV19 and TRBJ2-1, the complete variable domain reads DGGITQSPKYLFRKEGQNVTLSCEQNLNHDAMYWYRQDPGQGLRLIYYSQIVNDFQKGDIAEGYSVSREKKESFPLTVTSAQKNPTAFYLCASSIAGGNLNGQFFGPGTRLTVL.

In its sample, this clonotype was seen many times. The V gene is TRBV7-9, the J gene TRBJ2-7; D is possibly TRBD2 (6 bases). This CDR3 is built from 11 residues. V lost 4 bases and J lost 10, with 11 bases in between. Germline CDR1 and CDR2: SEHNR and FQNEAQ (reference sequence). The CDR3 region is CASSWRGDQYF. CDR3 nucleotides: TGTGCCAGCAGCTGGCGCGGGGACCAGTACTTC.

This clonotype appeared many times. The rearrangement joins TRBV9 to TRBJ1-5; 9 bases are a match to TRBD1. V lost 7 bases, J lost 4 bases, and 3 bases stayed unmatched. The CDR3 has 13 amino acids. The germline V gene has CDR1 SGDLS and CDR2 YYNGEE. The CDR3 region has the DNA TGTGCCAGCGGAGGACAGGGGAATCAGCCCCAGCATTTT. As protein: CASGGQGNQPQHF. The whole variable domain, remainder taken from reference TRBV9 and TRBJ1-5, is DSGVTQTPKHLITATGQRVTLRCSPRSGDLSVYWYQQSLDQGLQFLIQYYNGEERAKGNILERFSAQQFPDLHSELNLSSLELGDSALYFCASGGQGNQPQHFGDGTRLSIL.

This chain uses TRBV29-1 with TRBJ2-7; weak D call: TRBD2 (6 bases). Germline V CDR1 and CDR2: SQVTM, ANQGSEA. CDR3 length: 13 residues. V lost 2 bases and J lost 12, with 20 bases in between. The CDR3 sequence is CSVEWSAGYVRYF. DNA for the CDR3: TGCAGCGTTGAATGGTCTGCGGGGTACGTGCGGTACTTC.

The table lists this clonotype with many counts. CDR3 region: CASSLNKQGYEQYF. The CDR3, as DNA: TGTGCCAGCAGTTTAAACAAACAGGGGTACGAGCAGTACTTC. The chain joins TRBV27 to TRBJ2-7; 7 nucleotides match TRBD1. CDR1 MNHEY and CDR2 SMNVEV come from the germline V gene (reference sequence). The CDR3 consists of 14 residues. Germline trimming cut 2 bases from V and 4 bases from J; bases unmatched to any gene: 5.

V gene TRBV5-8 combines with J gene TRBJ2-3; no reliable D call. Germline V gene sequence: CDR1 SGHTS, CDR2 YDEGEE. This CDR3 has 15 residues. Trimming pared 0 bases from V and 4 bases from J, leaving 12 bases between. This chain's CDR3 is CASSLEGFGSDTQYF. In DNA, the CDR3 is TGTGCCAGCAGCTTGGAAGGATTCGGATCAGATACGCAGTATTTT.